Below are 21 T cell receptor beta chains sequenced from a single sample in a study of blood T cell repertoires in COVID-19. The table came from immunoSEQ multiplex PCR; TCRdb's copy has only in-frame clones and leaves some out. Among approximately 59,000 clones, 75% to 90% were seen once, and the ten largest hold about 31%. The specimen was peripheral blood. These TCRs come from a man aged 55 to 70 with COVID-19, enrolled during active disease.

The V call is TRBV7-2, the J call TRBJ2-7; D is perhaps TRBD2 (6 bases). This CDR3 has 15 amino acids. Trimming pared 1 base from V and 7 bases from J, leaving 17 bases between. The germline gives CDR1 SGHTA, CDR2 FQGNSA. The CDR3 is CASSLDSVGRGEQYF. Here the CDR3 DNA reads TGTGCCAGCAGCTTAGACAGCGTGGGGCGGGGAGAGCAGTACTTC.

This chain connects TRBV15 to TRBJ2-7, with D perhaps TRBD2 (5 bases). With 2 bases removed from V and 2 bases from J, the gap between germline ends came to 10 bases. CDR3 length: 14 residues. The germline gives CDR1 LNHNV, CDR2 YYDKDF (reference sequence). The CDR3 reads CATSRSLGTYEQYF. DNA of the CDR3: TGTGCCACCAGCAGATCACTAGGGACCTACGAGCAGTACTTC.

V gene TRBV5-1 combines with J gene TRBJ1-4; D is undetermined. V shed 0 bases and J shed 6 bases, with 12 bases lying between them. Germline V gene data show CDR1 as SGHRS and CDR2 as YFSETQ. This CDR3 comprises 15 residues. The CDR3 sequence is CASSLGAAGHEKLFF. DNA of the CDR3: TGCGCCAGCAGCTTGGGCGCCGCGGGTCATGAAAAACTGTTTTTT.

The rearrangement links TRBV30 to TRBJ1-2; D call uncertain. Germline V gene data show CDR1 as GTSNPN and CDR2 as SVGIG (reference sequence). V was pared by 1 base and J by 5 bases, with 11 bases between. The CDR3 has 13 residues. CDR3 coding DNA: TGTGCCTGGAGTGGAGACATTCTTTATGGCTACACCTTC. Protein: CAWSGDILYGYTF.

This clone was detected only once. The rearrangement links TRBV5-8 to TRBJ2-7; D might be TRBD1 (6 bases). This CDR3 region has 12 residues. Trimming took off 5 bases at V and 7 bases at J, with 13 bases between the two ends. Germline lookup yields CDR1 SGHTS and CDR2 YDEGEE. CDR3 loop: CASRWGPGEQYF. The CDR3 nucleotides are TGTGCCAGCAGGTGGGGGCCGGGGGAGCAGTACTTC.

The rearrangement links TRBV9 to TRBJ1-3; TRBD1 matches at 7 bases. The CDR3 has 14 amino acids. J lost 2 bases, V lost 3 bases, and 2 bases had no gene match. CDR1 SGDLS and CDR2 YYNGEE come from the germline V gene. For the CDR3, the DNA is TGTGCCAGCAGCGGGGGGACAGCTGGAAACACCATATATTTT. It specifies CASSGGTAGNTIYF. The variable domain in full, completed from reference TRBV9 and TRBJ1-3, reads DSGVTQTPKHLITATGQRVTLRCSPRSGDLSVYWYQQSLDQGLQFLIQYYNGEERAKGNILERFSAQQFPDLHSELNLSSLELGDSALYFCASSGGTAGNTIYFGEGSWLTVV.

This chain uses TRBV5-5 with TRBJ2-1, with 10 bases fitting TRBD2. The CDR3 covers 16 residues. Germline trimming cut 2 bases from V and 10 bases from J; bases unmatched to any gene: 12. Germline CDR1 is SGHKS and CDR2 is YYEKEE (reference sequence). DNA for the CDR3: TGTGCCAGCAGCTTCTTGGGCAGCGGGAGGGAAAGAGAGCAGTTCTTC. Its translation is CASSFLGSGREREQFF.

V is TRBV5-5 and J is TRBJ2-7; tentatively, D is TRBD1 (7 bases). CDR1 and CDR2 from the germline V gene are SGHKS and YYEKEE (reference sequence). The CDR3 is 19 amino acids. Trimming shortened V by 2 bases and J by 6 bases, and 30 bases separated the two germline ends. The CDR3: CASSFPGGPTGLRGVEQYF. CDR3 DNA sequence: TGTGCCAGCAGCTTTCCAGGAGGACCGACAGGGTTGCGGGGTGTCGAGCAGTACTTC.

CDR3 in DNA: TGTGCCAGCAGCTTTACAGGGGTGGGCAATCAGCCCCAGCATTTT. Its translation: CASSFTGVGNQPQHF. The chain joins TRBV7-2 to TRBJ1-5, with 7 bases lining up with TRBD1. The CDR3 consists of 15 residues. Germline loops: CDR1 SGHTA, CDR2 FQGNSA. V shed 3 bases, J shed 2 bases, and the junction held 4 bases outside the gene matches.

The CDR3, as DNA: TGTGCCAGTACCAAGACGGAGACCTCTGGAACTGGCATATATTTT. It is translated as CASTKTETSGTGIYF. The chain couples TRBV19 to TRBJ1-3; D is uncertain. The germline gives CDR1 LNHDA, CDR2 SQIVND (reference sequence). V was shortened by 7 bases and J by 12 bases, with 25 bases between the two germline ends. This CDR3 region has 15 residues.

The chain has TRBV6-1 and TRBJ2-2; the match to TRBD1 covers 7 bases. Germline trimming cut 1 base from V and 3 bases from J; bases unmatched to any gene: 2. CDR1 MNHNS and CDR2 SASEGT come from the germline V gene. The CDR3 spans 15 residues. CDR3 loop: CASSEGQGYTGELFF. CDR3 DNA: TGTGCCAGCAGTGAAGGACAGGGTTACACCGGGGAGCTGTTTTTT.

This sequence joins TRBV5-6 and TRBJ1-2, with D tentatively TRBD1 (5 bases). Trimming stripped 3 bases from V and 6 bases from J, with 12 bases between. Germline values: CDR1 SGHDT, CDR2 YYEEEE. This CDR3 spans 13 amino acids. CDR3 sequence: CASSSRGDHGYTF. The CDR3 DNA reads as TGTGCCAGCAGCTCACGGGGGGACCATGGCTACACCTTC. The variable domain in full, with the rest retrieved from reference TRBV5-6 and TRBJ1-2, is DAGVTQSPTHLIKTRGQQVTLRCSPKSGHDTVSWYQQALGQGPQFIFQYYEEEERQRGNFPDRFSGHQFPNYSSELNVNALLLGDSALYLCASSSRGDHGYTFGSGTRLTVV.

The DNA of the CDR3 is TGTGCCAGCAGCTTAGCCTGGCGGGCAGCTTTAAATCAGCCCCAGCATTTT. Translating gives CASSLAWRAALNQPQHF. The chain uses TRBV7-9 and TRBJ1-5, with D hard to call. There are 17 residues in the CDR3. Looked up from germline, CDR1 is SEHNR and CDR2 is FQNEAQ (reference sequence). Trimming stripped 0 bases from V and 4 bases from J, with 16 bases between.

J is TRBJ1-4 and V is TRBV6-5; D is uncertain. The germline CDR1 and CDR2 sequences are MNHEY and SVGAGI. With 2 bases removed from V and 0 bases from J, the gap between germline ends came to 10 bases. The CDR3 runs 16 residues. This CDR3 is CASSYGRASTNEKLFF. The DNA for the CDR3 is TGTGCCAGCAGTTACGGTAGAGCGTCAACTAATGAAAAACTGTTTTTT.

In DNA form, the CDR3 reads TGTGCCAGCAGAGAGGGACAGGGGGCGCAAGCTTTCTTT. Translating gives CASREGQGAQAFF. V usage is TRBV6-5 and J usage is TRBJ1-1, with TRBD1 identical over 12 bases. The V gene end was trimmed by 6 bases and the J gene end by 9 bases; junction bases not matched to a gene: 5. The CDR3 is 13 residues long. Germline assignment: CDR1 MNHEY and CDR2 SVGAGI.

The chain links TRBV5-1 to TRBJ1-4; D is ambiguous. CDR1 and CDR2 from the germline V gene are SGHRS and YFSETQ. Trimming removed 3 bases at V and 4 bases at J, with 10 bases between. The CDR3 extends over 14 amino acids. The CDR3 coding sequence is TGCGCCAGCAGCTATGGCGGCGGTAATGAAAAACTGTTTTTT. Translation: CASSYGGGNEKLFF.

The V and J genes are TRBV5-4 and TRBJ2-3, with TRBD2 identical over 9 bases. J lost 6 bases, V lost 4 bases, and 6 bases had no gene match. Germline V lookup: CDR1 SGHNT, CDR2 YYREEE (reference sequence). The CDR3 contains 14 residues. The CDR3 spells CASSGGGAGDTQYF. As DNA, the CDR3 is TGTGCCAGCAGCGGCGGGGGGGCCGGGGATACGCAGTATTTT.

This clone showed up just once. The chain joins TRBV4-1 to TRBJ2-1, with 12 bases matching TRBD2. J gave up 4 bases and V 0 bases, and 7 bases lay outside the gene matches. This CDR3 contains 18 residues. The germline V gene has CDR1 MGHRA and CDR2 YSYEKL. CDR3 sequence: CASSQEPLAGGAYNEQFF. DNA for the CDR3: TGCGCCAGCAGCCAAGAGCCCCTAGCGGGAGGGGCTTACAATGAGCAGTTCTTC.

By its share, this clone is medium-sized. The chain couples TRBV2 to TRBJ1-2; 7 nucleotides agree with TRBD1. CDR3 length equals 12 residues. The V gene's germline CDR1 is SNHLY and CDR2 FYNNEI. The trim removed 4 bases at V and 4 bases at J, leaving 0 bases unmatched. CDR3 sequence reads: CASSGDSYGYTF. The CDR3 DNA reads as TGTGCCAGCAGTGGGGACAGCTATGGCTACACCTTC.

The chain joins TRBV6-5 to TRBJ2-7, with D possibly being TRBD1 (6 bases). Trimming pared 6 bases from V and 0 bases from J, leaving 12 bases between. Germline V gene sequence: CDR1 MNHEY, CDR2 SVGAGI. This CDR3 region has 14 residues. The CDR3 reads CASRRDTRSYEQYF. In DNA, the CDR3 is TGTGCCAGCAGAAGGGACACCCGCTCCTACGAGCAGTACTTC.

The chain employs TRBV18 and TRBJ2-1; 9 bases are shared with TRBD2. This CDR3 has 14 amino acids. Germline V gene sequence: CDR1 KGHSH, CDR2 LQKENI. The trim removed 2 bases at V and 8 bases at J, leaving 4 bases unmatched. The CDR3 DNA is TGTGCCAGCTCACCATCTAGCGGGAAGGATGAGCAGTTCTTC. Encoded protein: CASSPSSGKDEQFF.